This is a list of T cell receptor beta chains from one sample in a study of shared clonotypes between healthy human individuals. The method was immunoSEQ multiplex PCR; TCRdb's version includes in-frame clones alone and lacks a portion of them. The sample lists 900,000 to 1,200,000 clones, about 80% occurring once. The sample comprised memory CD4+ T cells from PBMCs. The receptors here all came from a man between 18 and 35 years old in good health. Some clones in this sample may be carry-over from other donors' samples. Both conserved end residues are part of each CDR3. The D gene is left open where the match is weak. Rows give clone size only sometimes, using once, few, many, or a class for an expanded clone.

DNA	CDR3	D	size	V	J
TGTGCCAGCAGTTTACGGCTGTATGGCTACACCTTC	CASSLRLYGYTF	NA	once	TRBV28	TRBJ1-2
TGTGCCAGCAGTTCAGTAGCGAGTGTGGATGAGCAGTTCTTC	CASSSVASVDEQFF	NA	NA	TRBV27	TRBJ2-1
TGTGCCAGCAGTCCGGGACTAGCGGGAGGACGGGAGACCCAGTACTTC	CASSPGLAGGRETQYF	TRBD2	NA	TRBV2	TRBJ2-5
TGTGCCACAAAGGACGGGCGGAGCTCCTACAATGAGCAGTTCTTC	CATKDGRSSYNEQFF	NA	NA	TRBV10-3	TRBJ2-1
TGTGCCAGCAGTTTAAACCGGTATGGCTACACCTTC	CASSLNRYGYTF	NA	NA	TRBV28	TRBJ1-2
TGTGCCAGCAGTCTAGGTAGCGGGGACCCCTACGAGCAGTACTTC	CASSLGSGDPYEQYF	TRBD2	NA	TRBV28	TRBJ2-7
TGTGCCAGCAGGGACAGGGGGCAGTTAGAGGAAAAACTGTTTTTT	CASRDRGQLEEKLFF	TRBD1	NA	TRBV6-1	TRBJ1-4
TGCGCCAGCAGCCCCGGGACAGCTGAAAAACTGTTTTTT	CASSPGTAEKLFF	TRBD1	NA	TRBV5-1	TRBJ1-4
TGTGCCAGCTCACCAGAAGGGCAGGGCCGCGGAGCTTTCTTT	CASSPEGQGRGAFF	NA	NA	TRBV18	TRBJ1-1
TGTGCCAGCAGCCCGAGGGCCGGGATTGAGACCCAGTACTTC	CASSPRAGIETQYF	NA	NA	TRBV7-9	TRBJ2-5
TGTGCCAGCAGTCAAGGACCGTTCTCCTACGAGCAGTACTTC	CASSQGPFSYEQYF	NA	NA	TRBV6-1	TRBJ2-7
TGTGCCAGCAGCTTAATGTTTGTTAGCGGGAGTTACGAGCAGTACTTC	CASSLMFVSGSYEQYF	TRBD2	NA	TRBV7-6	TRBJ2-7
TGCAGCGTTTCACAGGGTTTTCGATCCTACGAGCAGTACTTC	CSVSQGFRSYEQYF	NA	NA	TRBV29-1	TRBJ2-7
TGTGCCAGCTCACCGATCGGACATACGAACACTGAAGCTTTCTTT	CASSPIGHTNTEAFF	NA	NA	TRBV18	TRBJ1-1
TGTGCCAGCAGTGCCCCCGGGACAGCTGGAAACACCATATATTTT	CASSAPGTAGNTIYF	TRBD1	NA	TRBV6-1	TRBJ1-3
TGTGCCAGCAGCTTAGGGTTGGTTCAGCCCCAGCATTTT	CASSLGLVQPQHF	NA	once	TRBV7-8	TRBJ1-5
TGTGCCAGTCATTTGGGGGGGAGGAGCTCCTACGAGCAGTACTTC	CASHLGGRSSYEQYF	TRBD2	NA	TRBV28	TRBJ2-7
TGCGCCAGCAGCCAAGAGAGCGGCGAGTACTGCGAGCAGTACTTC	CASSQESGEYCEQYF	NA	NA	TRBV4-3	TRBJ2-7
TGTGCCAGCGAGGTAAATTGGGTGAACACTGAAGCTTTCTTT	CASEVNWVNTEAFF	NA	NA	TRBV2	TRBJ1-1
TGTGCCAGCCGTTGGACAGTCACATACGAGCAGTACTTC	CASRWTVTYEQYF	NA	NA	TRBV2	TRBJ2-7
TGTGCCAGCAGCCATCGACAGGGGGACGAGCAGTACTTC	CASSHRQGDEQYF	TRBD1	few	TRBV4-2	TRBJ2-7
TGTGCCAGCAGCTACGGGACTAGCGGAGATACGCAGTATTTT	CASSYGTSGDTQYF	TRBD2	NA	TRBV7-9	TRBJ2-3
TGTGCCAGCTCATCTGACAGGGGTGAAAAACTGTTTTTT	CASSSDRGEKLFF	TRBD1	NA	TRBV18	TRBJ1-4
TGTGCCAGCAGTGGGCAGTCCCATAGCAATCAGCCCCAGCATTTT	CASSGQSHSNQPQHF	NA	NA	TRBV2	TRBJ1-5
TGTGCCAGCAGGGAGCAGGGGGCCGAGCAGTACTTC	CASREQGAEQYF	TRBD1	NA	TRBV28	TRBJ2-7
TGTGCCAGCAGTGTCAAGGGGGGTGAAGCTTTCTTT	CASSVKGGEAFF	NA	NA	TRBV28	TRBJ1-1
TGTGCCAGCCCCCCCCGGGCTAGCGGGAGCGTGTACGAGCAGTACTTC	CASPPRASGSVYEQYF	TRBD2	NA	TRBV28	TRBJ2-7
TGTGCCAGCGGTTCAATAGTGGGATGGGGTGATACGCAGTATTTT	CASGSIVGWGDTQYF	NA	once	TRBV6-6	TRBJ2-3
TGTGCCAGCAGGCGATGGGGCTCTGGAAACACCATATATTTT	CASRRWGSGNTIYF	NA	NA	TRBV13	TRBJ1-3
TGTGCCAGCAGCCCGGGGCTATATGGCTACACCTTC	CASSPGLYGYTF	NA	NA	TRBV7-9	TRBJ1-2
TGTGCCAGCGGGCCAGCGCGACAGGGAGGTCCAGAGACCCAGTACTTC	CASGPARQGGPETQYF	NA	few	TRBV7-9	TRBJ2-5
TGCAGCGTCCGGACTAGCCGCTACGAGCAGTACTTC	CSVRTSRYEQYF	TRBD2	NA	TRBV29-1	TRBJ2-7
TGTGCCAGCAGTTTAAATAGGGAGATGGGCTATGGCTACACCTTC	CASSLNREMGYGYTF	NA	NA	TRBV6-5	TRBJ1-2
TGTGCCAGCAGCGAATCCGGGACTAGCGGGATCAGAAAGTACTTC	CASSESGTSGIRKYF	TRBD2	NA	TRBV9	TRBJ2-7
TGTGCCAGCACCCAAGGGACTAGCGCCTCTGGGGCCAACGTCCTGACTTTC	CASTQGTSASGANVLTF	TRBD2	once	TRBV5-8	TRBJ2-6
TGTGCCTTCTTCCGAGGGAAGGACACTGAAGCTTTCTTT	CAFFRGKDTEAFF	NA	NA	TRBV30	TRBJ1-1
TGCAGCGCCACCCCAGGCGACACTGAAGCTTTCTTT	CSATPGDTEAFF	NA	NA	TRBV29-1	TRBJ1-1